This T cell receptor (beta chain) was profiled in a study of preoperative IRX-2 immunotherapy in early breast cancer. The treatment here: preoperative locoregional IRX-2 cytokine immunotherapy. Preoperative locoregional IRX-2 cytokine immunotherapy was tested in the phase Ib source study. Profiled with immunoSEQ multiplex PCR; TCRdb holds only in-frame clones, not every one. Among about 34,000 clones listed, 90% to 95% were seen once. This clone was detected once. The sample was collected from a patient treated with IRX-2 immunotherapy. The clonotype was recovered from a human donor with breast cancer.

CDR3 bases: TGCGCCAGCAGCCAAGATGGGGGGTCCTACGAGCAGTACTTC. Translating it yields CASSQDGGSYEQYF. The chain employs TRBV4-1 and TRBJ2-7; a weak D match, TRBD2 (6 bases). Per the germline V gene, CDR1 is MGHRA and CDR2 is YSYEKL. This CDR3 comprises 14 residues. V lost 0 bases and J 1 base, leaving 7 bases between the germline ends.